The next 2 T cell receptor beta chains were all read from a single sample in a study of brain T cells in children with intractable seizures. The table came from immunoSEQ multiplex PCR; TCRdb's copy has only in-frame clones and leaves some out. Counted here are about 340,000 clones, about 93% occurring once; the ten biggest clones make up 4.5% to 7%. Time point in this sample: blood from clinic visit 5 months post-surgery; TSC patient then seizure free. The sequencing used peripheral blood, collected about 5 months after surgery. These receptor sequences come from a boy in the first two years of life with tuberous sclerosis and intractable seizures.

The J gene is TRBJ1-2, the V gene TRBV6-6; tentative D call: TRBD1 (5 bases). The CDR3 consists of 14 residues. The V end lost 2 bases, the J end lost 6 bases, and 13 bases lay between the germline ends. The germline V gene has CDR1 MNHNY and CDR2 SVGAGI (reference sequence). CDR3 residues: CASSYRGEADGYTF. For the CDR3, the DNA is TGTGCCAGCAGTTACAGGGGCGAAGCGGATGGCTACACCTTC.

The chain joins TRBV21-1 to TRBJ1-2. TRBV21-1 counts as a pseudogene. CDR3 length equals 13 residues. The CDR3 is CASSKVKGHGYTF. The CDR3 DNA follows: TGTGCCAGCAGCAAAGTGAAGGGCCATGGCTACACCTTC.